This T cell receptor beta chain was sequenced for a study of blood T cell repertoires in COVID-19. This clone was found a few times. This table comes from immunoSEQ multiplex PCR, and its TCRdb copy is limited to in-frame clones, with some not included. The sample carries 200,000 to 300,000 clones, under 85% recorded once. The V end lost 6 bases, the J end lost 3 bases, and 20 bases lay between the germline ends. CDR3 length: 16 residues. Germline V gives CDR1 SGHTA, CDR2 FQGNSA. The specimen sequenced was peripheral blood. V usage is TRBV7-2 and J usage is TRBJ1-1; a possible D gene is TRBD1 (5 bases). This sequence was found in a human donor in a cohort sampled during active COVID-19. CDR3 protein: CASRFTVWGGDTEAFF. The CDR3 nucleotides are TGTGCCAGCAGGTTTACCGTTTGGGGCGGGGACACTGAAGCTTTCTTT.